This TCR beta chain was found in a study of T cells in Graves' hyperthyroidism and ophthalmopathy. V was trimmed by 0 bases and J by 5 bases, leaving 16 bases between them. The CDR3 runs 16 residues. CDR1 and CDR2 (germline): GTSNPN, SVGIG (reference sequence). RNA transcripts were the template for amplifying TCR beta CDR3 regions. A first-round RT-PCR of the TCR CDR3 used the HTBI primer set. TCRdb re-analysed the multiplex PCR reads in MiXCR, keeping a single row per CDR3 protein. This repertoire shows about 610,000 distinct CDR3 sequences, under 15% found once; its top ten account for around 4.5%. The source material was blood. The receptor was isolated from a woman in her forties with Graves' ophthalmopathy. The chain employs TRBV30 and TRBJ2-2, with a possible D match to TRBD2 (6 bases). DNA for the CDR3: TGTGCCTGGAGTGTACCCTGGCGGGGTGAGACCGGGGAGCTGTTTTTT. Residues: CAWSVPWRGETGELFF.